Below, one T cell receptor (beta chain) is given with its context. No cognate antigen has been identified for it. No base quality values were provided; no much bigger clone lies one nucleotide off. This entry belongs to a study of CD8 T cells in Susac syndrome (dated by TCRdb to 2018 to 2020). Study-level background: Whether CD8+ T cell activation and differentiation in Susac syndrome was antigen driven was tested using repertoire sequencing.

RNA was extracted using the RNeasy kit, and roughly 0.5 to 1 microgram was reverse transcribed with random hexamers. The immunoSEQ multiplex PCR assay, covering 54 Vbeta and 13 Jbeta segments, was used to amplify TCR beta CDR3 regions. To correct PCR amplification bias, a synthetic template baseline was used for both primer optimization and computational correction. Concerning the study's data processing: Reads were annotated to V, D and J genes per IMGT and analyzed with immunoSEQ Analyzer, keeping only productive sequences. Clonality was calculated as one minus the Shannon entropy normalized by log2 of the number of productive unique sequences. For each patient and control, public and private clones were evaluated among the 100 most prevalent clones. Clones were defined as Susac-specific if absent from the healthy and MS cohorts, from 1052 published viral clones and from other ImmuneACCESS disease sequences. TCRdb's own reprocessing of the public reads used fastp at Q25 and MiXCR and kept productive beta chains. CDR3 protein sequences are deduplicated, and each keeps its most common genes and DNA. TCRdb's processing, not the study's, gives the V and J calls here. The sample contains 120,000 or so distinct CDR3 sequences, about 94% of them found a single time. Together, the top ten hold about 0.12% of the sample.

Findings and caveats that apply to the study as a whole: The number of individuals in the TCR sequencing and HLA analysis was acknowledged as relatively small.

Peripheral blood CD8+ and CD4+ T cells from healthy donors, Susac syndrome patients and multiple sclerosis patients were profiled using high-throughput TCR beta sequencing. The multiple sclerosis controls were treatment-naive patients whose relapsing-remitting disease, either stable or active, fulfilled the revised McDonald criteria. Bulk CD8+ and CD4+ T cells were purified by magnetic negative isolation, while CD8+ TEMRA cells were enriched using FACS. Blood was drawn into EDTA tubes, processed within 24 hours, and PBMCs were isolated by density gradient centrifugation. PBMCs intended for TCR sequencing were cryopreserved in liquid nitrogen and were subsequently thawed in a 37 degrees C water bath. A purity of at least 90% was achieved for sorted or isolated CD4+, CD8+ and CD8+ TEMRA cells. The specimen was CD4+ T cells from PBMCs. This clonotype was obtained from a human donor with multiple sclerosis.

The CDR3 reads CAWSTSDGTEAFF. The DNA reads TGTGCCTGGAGTACCTCTGACGGGACTGAAGCTTTCTTT. The chain links TRBV30 with TRBJ1-1, with no confident D gene call. The CDR3 sequence holds 13 residues, the cysteine and phenylalanine included. The kept DNA is CDR3 alone, 39 bases in frame from the first base. The germline V gene (reference sequence) yields GTSNPN for CDR1 and SVGIG for CDR2. The junction carries 12 bases between V and J, which are trimmed by 2 bases and 5 bases respectively.